A selection of T cell receptor beta chains follows, all from one sample in a study of shared clonotypes between healthy human individuals. Profiled with immunoSEQ multiplex PCR; TCRdb holds only in-frame clones, not every one. This repertoire shows 560,000 or so clones, roughly 96% found once; its top ten account for less than 0.13%. The sample comprised naive CD8+ T cells sorted from blood. The receptors stem from a woman aged 25 to 39 in good health. Both conserved end residues are part of each CDR3. Each record gives: V gene, J gene, clone size, D gene, CDR3 DNA, CDR3 protein. The D gene is left open where the match is weak. The listing skips clone size in some rows; elsewhere it reads once, few, many or a size class.

TRBV20-1	TRBJ2-7	.	.	TGCAGTGCTCGGAAGTACGAGCAGTACTTC	CSARKYEQYF
TRBV13	TRBJ1-2	.	.	TGTGCCAGCAGCTTAACGGAAGGGGCAAACTATGGCTACACCTTC	CASSLTEGANYGYTF
TRBV29-1	TRBJ2-1	once	TRBD2	TGCAGCGTCGCCTTGGCTAGCGGGAGCTATGAGCAGTTCTTC	CSVALASGSYEQFF
TRBV2	TRBJ1-1	.	TRBD1	TGTGCCAGCAGTGATTCTAGGCAGGGGGCGGTTGGGATCACTGAAGCTTTCTTT	CASSDSRQGAVGITEAFF
TRBV7-9	TRBJ2-7	.	.	TGTGCCAGCAGCTTGGACTTATCCTACGAGCAGTACTTC	CASSLDLSYEQYF
TRBV2	TRBJ1-4	.	.	TGTGCCAGCAGTGAGGAGGGGCGGAGTGAAAAACTGTTTTTT	CASSEEGRSEKLFF
TRBV15	TRBJ2-5	.	.	TGTGCCACCAGCAGAGAACCCACGGAGACCCAGTACTTC	CATSREPTETQYF
TRBV7-9	TRBJ2-7	.	TRBD1	TGTGCCAGCAGTGAGGACAGGGTGGCGGACGAGCAGTACTTC	CASSEDRVADEQYF
TRBV27	TRBJ2-7	.	TRBD2	TGTGCCAGCAGCTCGGGGAGGGGCCTCGAGCAGTACTTC	CASSSGRGLEQYF
TRBV7-6	TRBJ2-7	.	.	TGTGCCAGCAGCCAAGACTCCTACGAGCAGTACTTC	CASSQDSYEQYF
TRBV9	TRBJ2-5	.	.	TGTGCCAGCAGCGTAGAGGGGAGCCGCCGGGAGACCCAGTACTTC	CASSVEGSRRETQYF
TRBV28	TRBJ2-7	.	.	TGTGCCAGCAGCGTTTATAGCGGCGCCTCCTACGAGCAGTACTTC	CASSVYSGASYEQYF
TRBV6-5	TRBJ2-7	once	.	TGTGCCAGTTCGTGGGGGATCTCCTACGAGCAGTACTTC	CASSWGISYEQYF
TRBV13	TRBJ1-2	.	.	TGTGCCAGCAGCCCCGGGACCGAAGCTAACTATGGCTACACCTTC	CASSPGTEANYGYTF
TRBV4-1	TRBJ1-4	.	.	TGCGCCAGCAGCCCTAGTTTCTCGACAACTAATGAAAAACTGTTTTTT	CASSPSFSTTNEKLFF
TRBV7-9	TRBJ2-7	.	.	TGTGCCAGCAGCGCCCGTGACAGACCCTACGAGCAGTACTTC	CASSARDRPYEQYF
TRBV10-1	TRBJ2-2	.	TRBD2	TGCGCCAGCAGTGAGTCGATTCCTAGCGGGAGGGCCGGGGAGCTGTTTTTT	CASSESIPSGRAGELFF
TRBV28	TRBJ1-1	.	.	TGTGCCAGCAGTGGCATCTCTGGGGAGGACACTGAAGCTTTCTTT	CASSGISGEDTEAFF
TRBV5-4	TRBJ2-7	.	TRBD2	TGTGCCAGCAGCCCCGGGACTATGGACGAGCAGTACTTC	CASSPGTMDEQYF
TRBV9	TRBJ1-4	.	TRBD1	TGTGCCAGCAGCACGGCCGGGACAGGGAAACTGTTTTTT	CASSTAGTGKLFF
TRBV19	TRBJ2-7	.	.	TGTGCCAGTAGTATAGATGCCACAGGCTCCTACGAGCAGTACTTC	CASSIDATGSYEQYF
TRBV5-1	TRBJ2-7	.	TRBD1	TGCGCCAGCAGCTTGGACAGGGCCGGGACAGGGTATAACGAGCAGTACTTC	CASSLDRAGTGYNEQYF
TRBV6-1	TRBJ2-7	once	.	TGTGCCAGCAGTGACCTGGCGTTCCCCTACGAGCAGTACTTC	CASSDLAFPYEQYF
TRBV28	TRBJ2-1	.	.	TGTGCCAGCAGTTTCGACCCCCTGGATGAGCAGTTCTTC	CASSFDPLDEQFF
TRBV28	TRBJ2-1	.	.	TGTGCCAGCAGTTTTAGAAGCGGCGATGAGCAGTTCTTC	CASSFRSGDEQFF
TRBV5-4	TRBJ2-5	.	.	TGTGCCAGCAGCTTGGCTACAGGGCTGAGAGAGACCCAGTACTTC	CASSLATGLRETQYF
TRBV4-1	TRBJ1-4	.	TRBD1	TGCGCCAGCAGCCAACCGACCGGGACAGGGATCAAGGGGTCGGAAAAACTGTTTTTT	CASSQPTGTGIKGSEKLFF
TRBV9	TRBJ2-1	.	TRBD2	TGTGCCAGCAGCGTCAGCGGGAGGAACAACAATGAGCAGTTCTTC	CASSVSGRNNNEQFF
TRBV5-6	TRBJ2-4	.	.	TGTGCCAGCAGCTCGAGGAGGTTAGGATCTGACATTCAGTACTTC	CASSSRRLGSDIQYF
TRBV12-2	TRBJ1-2	.	.	TGTGCAAGTCGCTTATGGAAGGGAGGTGGCTACACCTTC	CASRLWKGGGYTF
TRBV28	TRBJ2-7	.	.	TGTGCCAGCAGTCCCCCCCTAGCGTCCACCTACGAGCAGTACTTC	CASSPPLASTYEQYF
TRBV6-5	TRBJ2-2	.	.	TGTGCCAGCAGTATCTGGGAGAGGGACACCGGGGAGCTGTTTTTT	CASSIWERDTGELFF
TRBV23-1	TRBJ2-6	few	.	TGCGCCAGCAGTCAAGTTGCGCAACAAAGTCGGGCCAACGTCCTGACTTTC	CASSQVAQQSRANVLTF
TRBV13	TRBJ2-2	.	TRBD2	TGTGCCAGCAGCTTAGTGGGGACTAGCGAGAGCGGGGAGCTGTTTTTT	CASSLVGTSESGELFF
TRBV27	TRBJ2-7	.	TRBD2	TGTGCCAGCAGCCTAGCGGGAAGCTCCTACGAGCAGTACTTC	CASSLAGSSYEQYF
TRBV28	TRBJ2-7	.	TRBD2	TGTGCCAGCAGTTCCTTCGAGACTAGCCCTTCGGACGAGCAGTACTTC	CASSSFETSPSDEQYF
TRBV6-5	TRBJ2-3	.	TRBD1	TGTGCCAGCAGTTACGGACAGGGGGCTGCAGATACGCAGTATTTT	CASSYGQGAADTQYF